This T cell receptor (beta chain) was identified during a study of radiotherapy plus CTLA-4 blockade in lung cancer. Chemo-refractory metastatic non-small-cell lung cancer patients underwent focal radiation alongside CTLA-4 blockade with ipilimumab. Produced via immunoSEQ multiplex PCR; TCRdb's table is partial and in-frame only. Of 35,000 to 40,000 clones detected, roughly 85% appear once; the ten largest clones hold roughly 23%. Germline V lookup: CDR1 MDHEN, CDR2 SYDVKM. This CDR3 is 15 amino acids long. V was shortened by 5 bases and J by 3 bases, with 16 bases between the two germline ends. This clone was seen a few times.

This clonotype was sampled from a human donor with non-small cell lung cancer whose response to radiotherapy plus ipilimumab could not be evaluated. Sequencing was performed on peripheral blood, taken from a patient treated with radiotherapy plus ipilimumab. J is TRBJ2-5 and V is TRBV28, with D uncertain. Here the CDR3 DNA reads TGTGCCAGCAGTCGGCAGCGAAAACAAAAAGAGACCCAGTACTTC. Its translation: CASSRQRKQKETQYF.